Below are 16 T cell receptor beta chains sequenced from a single sample in a study of cytomegalovirus exposure and HLA in healthy donors. Both 60 Vbeta primers and 13 Jbeta primers went into the PCR. TCRdb's table, derived via immunoSEQ multiplex PCR, lists solely in-frame clones and lacks some. The data hold 100,000 to 150,000 clones, with about 80% observed a single time. Material for sequencing was PBMCs. The origin of the receptors is a man aged 25-45 years in good health and CMV-seronegative.

This sequence joins TRBV7-8 and TRBJ2-7; 11 bases fit TRBD1. The V gene end was trimmed by 4 bases and the J gene end by 5 bases; junction bases not matched to a gene: 4. Germline V CDR1 and CDR2: SGHVS, FQNEAQ. The CDR3 consists of 14 residues. In DNA form, the CDR3 reads TGTGCCAGCAGCTACGGGACAGGGGGGGACGAGCAGTACTTC. It is translated as CASSYGTGGDEQYF. The complete variable domain, with remaining parts taken from reference TRBV7-8 and TRBJ2-7, reads GAGVSQSPRYKVAKRGQDVALRCDPISGHVSLFWYQQALGQGPEFLTYFQNEAQLDKSGLPSDRFFAERPEGSVSTLKIQRTQQEDSAVYLCASSYGTGGDEQYFGPGTRLTVT.

V and J are TRBV28 and TRBJ2-7; 9 bases map to TRBD1. CDR1 is MDHEN and CDR2 is SYDVKM in the germline V gene. The junction had 9 bases not matched to a gene; V was cut back by 4 bases and J by 5 bases. This CDR3 region has 15 residues. The CDR3 region has the DNA TGTGCCAGCAGTTCCCCGACAGGGGGAGGCGACGAGCAGTACTTC. Translated, it gives CASSSPTGGGDEQYF.

This clone was seen just once. This chain connects TRBV4-2 to TRBJ2-5; 11 bases agree with TRBD2. The tail of the sequence fits TRBJ2-7 better, so the J call may be wrong. The V gene's germline CDR1 is LGHNA and CDR2 YNFKEQ. The CDR3 is 16 amino acids. CDR3 nucleotide sequence: TGTGCCAGCAGCCATGAGGGGACTAGCGGTTCCTACGAGCAGTACTTC. It translates to CASSHEGTSGSYEQYF.

This rearrangement joins TRBV19 to TRBJ1-5; maybe TRBD1 (5 bases). The CDR3 length is 16 residues. The germline V gene encodes CDR1 LNHDA and CDR2 SQIVND (reference sequence). The V gene lost 3 bases and the J gene lost 0 bases, with 12 bases spanning the gap. CDR3 nucleotides: TGTGCCAGTAGTATGAGGCCAGGGCATAGCAATCAGCCCCAGCATTTT. Its translation is CASSMRPGHSNQPQHF. The complete variable domain, with remaining parts taken from reference TRBV19 and TRBJ1-5, reads DGGITQSPKYLFRKEGQNVTLSCEQNLNHDAMYWYRQDPGQGLRLIYYSQIVNDFQKGDIAEGYSVSREKKESFPLTVTSAQKNPTAFYLCASSMRPGHSNQPQHFGDGTRLSIL.

The chain carries TRBV5-1 and TRBJ2-3; TRBD2 matches at 10 bases. In germline, CDR1 is SGHRS, CDR2 YFSETQ. The CDR3 is made up of 16 amino acids. The junction had 4 bases not matched to a gene; V was cut back by 0 bases and J by 3 bases. CDR3 residues: CASSLGLAGATDTQYF. For the CDR3, the DNA is TGCGCCAGCAGCTTGGGGCTAGCGGGAGCGACAGATACGCAGTATTTT.

This clone came up once. V usage is TRBV7-2 and J usage is TRBJ2-7; 8 nucleotides align to TRBD1. Germline CDR1 is SGHTA and CDR2 is FQGNSA. The ends lost 8 bases at V and 2 bases at J; junction bases unmatched: 5. The length of the CDR3 is 13 residues. CDR3 coding DNA: TGTGCCAGCGGCAAGACAGGGGCCTACGAGCAGTACTTC. It codes for CASGKTGAYEQYF.

The gene calls are TRBV6-6 and TRBJ2-4, with 8 bases fitting TRBD1. Unmatched junction bases numbered 14, after V lost 10 bases and J lost 9 bases. Germline V gene data show CDR1 as MNHNY and CDR2 as SVGAGI (reference sequence). CDR3 length equals 14 residues. The DNA of the CDR3 is TGTGCCACCTGGATCGGACAGGGTAGGGGCATTCAGTACTTC. It specifies CATWIGQGRGIQYF.

This CDR3 reads CASSLGTANSEQYF. For the CDR3, the DNA is TGTGCCAGCAGTTTGGGGACAGCTAACTCCGAGCAGTACTTC. This chain links TRBV27 with TRBJ2-5; the match to TRBD1 covers 7 bases. The J call may be mistaken, given a closer DNA end match to TRBJ2-7. Germline CDR1 reads MNHEY; CDR2 reads SMNVEV (reference sequence). This CDR3 spans 14 amino acids.

This chain joins TRBV28 and TRBJ1-2; D perhaps matches TRBD1 (6 bases). Germline loops: CDR1 MDHEN, CDR2 SYDVKM. The CDR3 is 14 amino acids. Deletions cut 0 bases from V and 4 bases from J, with 9 bases between. Here the CDR3 DNA reads TGTGCCAGCAGTTTATGGCAGGGGATCTATGGCTACACCTTC. Protein sequence: CASSLWQGIYGYTF.

The V and J genes are TRBV18 and TRBJ1-2, with 9 bases matching TRBD1. Losses at the gene ends were 3 bases for V and 6 bases for J; bases not matched to a gene: 8. The CDR3 is 15 amino acids. The germline V gene has CDR1 KGHSH and CDR2 LQKENI. The CDR3: CASSPTGGAWDGYTF. The CDR3 DNA sequence: TGTGCCAGCTCACCTACAGGGGGCGCCTGGGATGGCTACACCTTC.

The V call is TRBV11-2, the J call TRBJ2-3; 8 positions match TRBD1. Looked up from germline, CDR1 is SGHAT and CDR2 is FQNNGV. The CDR3 loop spans 14 amino acids. Germline trimming cut 4 bases from V and 1 base from J; bases unmatched to any gene: 1. Here the CDR3 reads CASSSTGGTDTQYF. DNA of the CDR3: TGTGCCAGCAGCTCGACAGGGGGCACAGATACGCAGTATTTT.

There are a few counts of this clone. The chain uses TRBV5-1 and TRBJ2-7; tentatively, D is TRBD1 (6 bases). This CDR3 contains 15 residues. Trimming cost V 0 bases and J 3 bases, with 13 bases left between them. Germline V gene lookup returns CDR1 SGHRS and CDR2 YFSETQ. This chain's CDR3 is CASSLARGLSYEQYF. The DNA for the CDR3 is TGCGCCAGCAGCTTGGCCAGGGGCCTGAGCTACGAGCAGTACTTC.

Worth noting for this clone: Relative to the germline gene, one junction end is altered; a read error may explain this. V usage is TRBV7-8 and J usage is TRBJ1-2, with D possibly matching TRBD1 (5 bases). This CDR3 spans 17 amino acids. Germline V gene lookup returns CDR1 SGHVS and CDR2 FQNEAQ. For the CDR3, the DNA is TGTGCCAGCAGCTCTGTCCGGGACCTACAAAACCGGAGGGGCTACCCCTTC. Translated: CASSSVRDLQNRRGYPF.

The chain uses TRBV19 and TRBJ1-5; unclear D gene. Germline V gene sequence: CDR1 LNHDA, CDR2 SQIVND (reference sequence). V was trimmed by 1 base and J by 4 bases, leaving 5 bases between them. The CDR3 has 13 residues. The CDR3 DNA sequence: TGTGCCAGTAGTATAGGTCCTAATCAGCCCCAGCATTTT. As protein: CASSIGPNQPQHF.

The V and J genes are TRBV7-9 and TRBJ1-3; 9 bases map to TRBD1. Germline V gives CDR1 SEHNR, CDR2 FQNEAQ (reference sequence). V shed 4 bases, J shed 4 bases, and the junction held 8 bases outside the gene matches. This CDR3 spans 16 amino acids. The CDR3 DNA sequence: TGTGCCAGCAGCTCCAACAGGGGGCGATCAGGAAACACCATATATTTT. It is translated as CASSSNRGRSGNTIYF.

The chain employs TRBV29-1 and TRBJ2-7, with a weak D call TRBD1 (6 bases). Germline assignment: CDR1 SQVTM and CDR2 ANQGSEA. There are 14 residues in the CDR3. V dropped 3 bases and J dropped 1 base, with 13 bases sitting between them. This CDR3 is CSVEVKDSSYEQYF. CDR3 DNA sequence: TGCAGCGTTGAGGTGAAGGACAGTTCCTACGAGCAGTACTTC.